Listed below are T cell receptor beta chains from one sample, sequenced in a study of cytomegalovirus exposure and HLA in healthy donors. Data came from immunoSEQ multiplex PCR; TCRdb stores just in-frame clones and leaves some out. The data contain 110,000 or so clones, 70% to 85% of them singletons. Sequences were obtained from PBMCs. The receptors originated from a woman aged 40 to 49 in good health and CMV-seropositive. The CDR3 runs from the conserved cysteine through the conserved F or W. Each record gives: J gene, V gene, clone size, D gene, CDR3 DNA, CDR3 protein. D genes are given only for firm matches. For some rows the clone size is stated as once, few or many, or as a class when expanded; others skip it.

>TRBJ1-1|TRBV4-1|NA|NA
TGCGCCAGCAGCCAAGATCCCTGGCTCGAAGCTTTCTTT
CASSQDPWLEAFF
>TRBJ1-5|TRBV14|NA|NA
TGTGCCAGCAGCCTTTCGACGGGACAGCCCCAGCATTTT
CASSLSTGQPQHF
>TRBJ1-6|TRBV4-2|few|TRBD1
TGTGCCAGCAGCCAAGATGTGGTACAGGGGGGACCCCTCCACTTT
CASSQDVVQGGPLHF
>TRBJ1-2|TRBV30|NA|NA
TGTGCCTGGAGTGTAGGGGGGGCCCCCTATGGCTACACCTTC
CAWSVGGAPYGYTF
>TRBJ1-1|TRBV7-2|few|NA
TGTGCCAGCAGCAATCAGGGTAACACTGAAGCTTTCTTT
CASSNQGNTEAFF
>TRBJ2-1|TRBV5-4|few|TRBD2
TGTGCCAGCAGCTTCCCCAGCGGGGGGTTGAATGAGCAGTTCTTC
CASSFPSGGLNEQFF
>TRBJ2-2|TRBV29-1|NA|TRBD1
TGCAGCGTTATCCGACAGGGGGTCACCGGGGAGCTGTTTTTT
CSVIRQGVTGELFF
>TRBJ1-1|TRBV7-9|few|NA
TGTGCCAGCAGCTTAGTTGGTGAGACTGAAGCTTTCTTT
CASSLVGETEAFF
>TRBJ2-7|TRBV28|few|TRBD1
TGTGCCAGCAGTTCCGGGACAGGGGGCAACTACGAGCAGTACTTC
CASSSGTGGNYEQYF
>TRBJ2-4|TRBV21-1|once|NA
TGTGCCAGCAGGGCCCCAGCCAAAAACATTCAGTACTTC
CASRAPAKNIQYF
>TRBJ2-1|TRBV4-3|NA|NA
TGCGCCAGCAGCCAAGATCGGGGGTTAAGCTCCTACAATGAGCAGTTCTTC
CASSQDRGLSSYNEQFF
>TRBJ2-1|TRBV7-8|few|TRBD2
TGTGCCAGCAGCCATACTAGCGGGGGGCCTCCAATTGAGCAGTTCTTC
CASSHTSGGPPIEQFF
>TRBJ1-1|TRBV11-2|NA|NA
TGTGCCAGCAGCCCAGCGAGGATTGGAGCTTTCTTT
CASSPARIGAFF
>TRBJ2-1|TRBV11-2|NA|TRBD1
TGTGCCAGCCGCCGCGCAGGGACAGGGGCCTACAATGAGCAGTTCTTC
CASRRAGTGAYNEQFF
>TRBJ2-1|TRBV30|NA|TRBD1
TGTGCCTGGAGCCAACCGGGACAGGGTACCGATGAGCAGTTCTTC
CAWSQPGQGTDEQFF
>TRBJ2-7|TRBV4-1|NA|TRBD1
TGCGCCAGCAGCCAAGGACAGGGGGCGGCCTACGAGCAGTACTTC
CASSQGQGAAYEQYF
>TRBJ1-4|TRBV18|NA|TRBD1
TGTGCCAGCTCACCCGACAGGGAAAGGAATGAAAAACTGTTTTTT
CASSPDRERNEKLFF